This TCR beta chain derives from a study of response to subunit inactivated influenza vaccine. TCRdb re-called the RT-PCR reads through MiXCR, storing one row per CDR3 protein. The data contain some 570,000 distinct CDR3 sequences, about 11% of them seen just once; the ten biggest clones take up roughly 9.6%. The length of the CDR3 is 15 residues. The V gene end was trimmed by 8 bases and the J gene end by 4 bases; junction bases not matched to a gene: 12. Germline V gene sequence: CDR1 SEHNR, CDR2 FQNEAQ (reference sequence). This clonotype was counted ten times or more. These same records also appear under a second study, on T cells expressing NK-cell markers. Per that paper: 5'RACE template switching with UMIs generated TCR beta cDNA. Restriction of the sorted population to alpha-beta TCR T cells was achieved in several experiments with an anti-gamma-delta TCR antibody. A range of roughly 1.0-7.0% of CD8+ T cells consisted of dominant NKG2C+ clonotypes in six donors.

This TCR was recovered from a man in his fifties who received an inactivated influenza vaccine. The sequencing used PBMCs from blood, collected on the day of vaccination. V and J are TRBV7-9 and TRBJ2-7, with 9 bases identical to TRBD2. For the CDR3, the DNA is TGTGCCAGCGGTCGTCGGCGGGAGGGCCGTTACGAGCAGTACTTC. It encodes CASGRRREGRYEQYF. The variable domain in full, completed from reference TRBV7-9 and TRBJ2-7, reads DTGVSQNPRHKITKRGQNVTFRCDPISEHNRLYWYRQTLGQGPEFLTYFQNEAQLEKSRLLSDRFSAERPKGSFSTLEIQRTEQGDSAMYLCASGRRREGRYEQYFGPGTRLTVT.